The 6 T cell receptor beta chains in this list originate from one sample, sequenced in a study of T cell repertoires in cytomegalovirus infection. One entry per CDR3 protein results from TCRdb running MiXCR on the reads. The sample has roughly 80,000 distinct CDR3 sequences, 35% to 45% seen once. These receptors have no known antigen. The specimen comprised CD8+ T cells from cultured PBMCs, sampled from culture after CMV antigen stimulation. The origin of the receptors is a human donor in good health (CMV status not recorded). Some clones in this sample may be carry-over from other donors' samples.

V is TRBV19 and J is TRBJ2-2; unclear D gene. The CDR3 consists of 16 residues. V was clipped by 3 bases and J by 1 base, with 12 bases between them. Germline V CDR1 and CDR2: LNHDA, SQIVND (reference sequence). This chain's CDR3 is CASSMVDEENTGELFF. The CDR3 bases are TGTGCCAGTAGTATGGTAGACGAGGAGAACACCGGGGAGCTGTTTTTT.

The V and J genes are TRBV12-3 or TRBV12-4 and TRBJ1-4; perhaps TRBD1 as D (6 bases). V dropped 6 bases and J dropped 4 bases, with 9 bases sitting between them. The CDR3 runs 13 residues. The CDR3: CASRRTDNEKLFF. CDR3 in DNA: TGTGCCAGCAGGAGGACAGATAATGAAAAACTGTTTTTT.

The rearrangement joins TRBV7-9 to TRBJ1-2, with D uncertain. Per the germline V gene, CDR1 is SEHNR and CDR2 is FQNEAQ (reference sequence). This CDR3 has 14 residues. Trimming stripped 1 base from V and 5 bases from J, with 11 bases between. The chain's CDR3 is CASSLVASSYGYTF. Written as DNA, the CDR3 is TGTGCCAGCAGCTTAGTGGCCAGTTCGTATGGCTACACCTTC.

This clonotype has only a few counts. The V and J genes are TRBV28 and TRBJ2-7; 9 bases align to TRBD1. V shed 5 bases, J shed 3 bases, and the junction held 11 bases outside the gene matches. Germline CDR1 and CDR2: MDHEN and SYDVKM. The length of the CDR3 is 16 residues. The CDR3 sequence is CASSLSRRTGDYEQYF. CDR3 sequence (DNA): TGTGCCAGCAGTCTCTCCCGAAGGACAGGGGACTACGAGCAGTACTTC.

Only a few counts were recorded for this clonotype. The chain employs TRBV6-5 and TRBJ2-1, with 9 positions matching TRBD2. Germline V gene sequence: CDR1 MNHEY, CDR2 SVGAGI. The CDR3 consists of 15 residues. The J segment lost 9 bases and the V segment lost 0 bases, leaving 6 bases of the junction unmatched. CDR3 bases: TGTGCCAGCAGTTACTCGGCGGGGGGGCCGATTGAGCAGTTCTTC. Translated: CASSYSAGGPIEQFF.

This clonotype was counted only a few times. The chain combines TRBV27 with TRBJ1-5; the D gene is possibly TRBD1 (5 bases). CDR3 size: 15 residues. Germline CDR1 is MNHEY and CDR2 is SMNVEV (reference sequence). Trimming took off 3 bases at V and 3 bases at J, with 12 bases between the two ends. As DNA, the CDR3 is TGTGCCAGCAGTTTGGGGTGGGGCGACAATCAGCCCCAGCATTTT. It translates to CASSLGWGDNQPQHF.